Listed below are T cell receptor beta chains from one sample, sequenced in a study of shared clonotypes between healthy human individuals. Only in-frame clones appear in the TCRdb table, and some are missing; sequencing was by immunoSEQ multiplex PCR. The sample contains about 2,100,000 clones, about 93% of which appear only once. What was sequenced was naive CD8+ T cells from PBMCs. The origin of the receptors is a man younger than 35 in good health. Some clones in this sample may be carry-over from other donors' samples. Each CDR3 is given with its conserved first and last residue.

>TRBJ2-7|TRBV28
CASSFSTEGQAFRYEQYF
>TRBJ1-2|TRBV11-2
CASSLVPGVLYGYTF
>TRBJ2-1|TRBV7-9
CASSLVSGDEQFF
>TRBJ1-2|TRBV29-1
CSGRETYGYTF
>TRBJ2-1|TRBV27
CASSSPRGEQFF
>TRBJ1-1|TRBV7-8
CASSLGGGGSSTEAFF
>TRBJ2-1|TRBV11-2
CASSPPVMGYNEQFF
>TRBJ2-7|TRBV27
CASSLQPGLDNEQYF
>TRBJ1-1|TRBV7-2
CAGQTNTEAFF
>TRBJ2-2|TRBV7-7
CASSSMGLNTPGELFF